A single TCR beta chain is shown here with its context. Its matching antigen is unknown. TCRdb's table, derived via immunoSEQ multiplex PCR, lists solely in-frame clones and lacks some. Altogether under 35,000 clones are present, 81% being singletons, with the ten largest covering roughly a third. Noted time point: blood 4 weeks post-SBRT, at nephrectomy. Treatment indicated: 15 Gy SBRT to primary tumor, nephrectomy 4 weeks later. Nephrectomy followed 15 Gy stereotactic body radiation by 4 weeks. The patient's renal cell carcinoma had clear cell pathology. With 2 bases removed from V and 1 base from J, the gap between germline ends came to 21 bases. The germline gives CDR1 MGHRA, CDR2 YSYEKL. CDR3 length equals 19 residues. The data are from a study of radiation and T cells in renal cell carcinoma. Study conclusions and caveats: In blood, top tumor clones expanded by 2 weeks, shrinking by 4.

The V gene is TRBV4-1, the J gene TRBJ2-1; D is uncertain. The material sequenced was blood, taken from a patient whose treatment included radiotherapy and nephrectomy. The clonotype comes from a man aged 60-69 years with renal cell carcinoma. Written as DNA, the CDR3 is TGCGCCAGCAGCCAATTCCCCAAGGCGGCCGATCCGTCCTACAATGAGCAGTTCTTC. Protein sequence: CASSQFPKAADPSYNEQFF.